This T cell receptor (beta chain) was captured by sequencing in a study of cytomegalovirus exposure and HLA in healthy donors. Vbeta (60) and Jbeta (13) primers were used in the PCR. Data came from immunoSEQ multiplex PCR; TCRdb stores just in-frame clones and leaves some out. The table lists around 76,000 clones, with 4% to 6% in the top ten. Germline CDR1 SGHNT, CDR2 YYREEE (reference sequence). The CDR3 contains 15 residues. Trimming shortened V by 4 bases and J by 3 bases, and 16 bases separated the two germline ends. This sequence originates from a man aged 40-50 years in good health and CMV-seronegative. The chain is built from TRBV5-4 and TRBJ2-5, with D perhaps TRBD2 (6 bases). Sequenced input: PBMCs. CDR3: CASSREISGKETQYF. The DNA for the CDR3 is TGTGCCAGCAGCCGGGAGATCAGTGGGAAAGAGACCCAGTACTTC.